Below are 17 T cell receptor beta chains sequenced from a single sample in a study of T cells after yellow fever vaccination. Via MiXCR, TCRdb re-called the 5' RACE reads, giving one row per CDR3 protein. The sample shows tens of thousands of distinct CDR3 sequences, 4% to 5% of them seen only once. Sequenced material: PBMCs, either bulk or a sorted T-cell subset (CD4+, CD8+, memory, or dextramer-sorted; not recorded which), taken on the day of the yellow fever booster vaccination. The receptors stem from a man between 18 and 29 years old who received the YFV17D yellow fever vaccine.

This clonotype has ten or more counts. This chain connects TRBV11-2 to TRBJ1-2; no reliable D call. The germline V gene has CDR1 SGHAT and CDR2 FQNNGV. CDR3 size: 12 residues. Trimming stripped 4 bases from V and 0 bases from J, with 3 bases between. For the CDR3, the DNA is TGTGCCAGCAGCTGGGCTAACTATGGCTACACCTTC. Its translation is CASSWANYGYTF.

V usage is TRBV5-5 and J usage is TRBJ1-6; TRBD1 might be the D (6 bases). Germline V CDR1 and CDR2: SGHKS, YYEKEE (reference sequence). Deletions cut 4 bases from V and 7 bases from J, with 15 bases between. This CDR3 comprises 15 residues. CDR3 in amino acids: CASSQTGHQNSPLHF. The CDR3 DNA reads TGTGCCAGCAGCCAGACGGGACACCAGAATTCACCCCTCCACTTT.

This clonotype was detected many times. The J gene is TRBJ2-5, the V gene TRBV7-6; 8 nucleotides line up with TRBD1. With V trimmed by 2 bases and J by 5 bases, 10 bases remained unmatched. Germline CDR1 and CDR2: SGHVS and FNYEAQ. The CDR3 loop spans 16 amino acids. The CDR3 reads CASSLRPGGAGETQYF. CDR3 in DNA: TGTGCCAGCAGCTTACGACCAGGGGGCGCGGGGGAGACCCAGTACTTC. The complete variable domain, with remaining parts taken from reference TRBV7-6 and TRBJ2-5, reads GAGVSQSPRYKVTKRGQDVALRCDPISGHVSLYWYRQALGQGPEFLTYFNYEAQQDKSGLPNDRFSAERPEGSISTLTIQRTEQRDSAMYRCASSLRPGGAGETQYFGPGTRLLVL.

This clonotype was picked up many times. V and J are TRBV19 and TRBJ1-1, with a tentative D call TRBD1 (5 bases). CDR3 length: 14 amino acids. The V end was cut by 5 bases, the J end by 5 bases, with 15 bases between. CDR1 and CDR2 from the germline V gene are LNHDA and SQIVND (reference sequence). The CDR3 bases are TGTGCCAGTAGTTTGTTGCCAGGGTATACTGAAGCTTTCTTT. It specifies CASSLLPGYTEAFF.

This clonotype was found many times. The V call is TRBV7-9, the J call TRBJ1-1, with D possibly TRBD1 on 5 matching bases. The CDR3 spans 13 residues. CDR1 and CDR2 (germline): SEHNR, FQNEAQ (reference sequence). The V and J ends lost 4 bases and 0 bases respectively, with 6 bases between them. CDR3 amino acids: CASSYRMNTEAFF. The CDR3 DNA is TGTGCCAGCAGCTACAGGATGAACACTGAAGCTTTCTTT.

This clonotype was detected many times. The V call is TRBV5-1, the J call TRBJ2-5; D remains ambiguous. V was trimmed by 4 bases and J by 4 bases, leaving 11 bases between them. CDR1 is SGHRS, CDR2 YFSETQ, per germline. CDR3 length equals 13 residues. The CDR3 DNA sequence: TGCGCCAGCAGCCTAGTGGGTGGAGAGACCCAGTACTTC. Its protein product is CASSLVGGETQYF.

This clonotype was detected many times. The rearrangement joins TRBV4-3 to TRBJ2-3, with D tentatively TRBD1 or TRBD2 (5 bases each). This CDR3 contains 16 residues. The ends were cut back, 3 bases at V and 4 bases at J, with 17 bases in the middle. Germline V lookup: CDR1 LGHNA, CDR2 YSLEER. CDR3 bases: TGCGCCAGCAGCCACAACCGGGGCCTTGCCGCAGATACGCAGTATTTT. This encodes CASSHNRGLAADTQYF.

This clonotype has more than one count but fewer than ten. The V and J genes are TRBV6-1 and TRBJ2-5, with 9 bases fitting TRBD1. CDR3 length equals 15 residues. The germline CDR1 and CDR2 sequences are MNHNS and SASEGT. Losses at the gene ends were 1 base for V and 5 bases for J; bases not matched to a gene: 5. CDR3 DNA sequence: TGTGCCAGCAGTGAAGGGACAGGGGTTTTCGAGACCCAGTACTTC. It encodes CASSEGTGVFETQYF.

This clonotype is classed as large. V usage is TRBV7-6 and J usage is TRBJ2-7, with D unclear. CDR3 length: 11 residues. Germline assignment: CDR1 SGHVS and CDR2 FNYEAQ. Trimming pared 5 bases from V and 3 bases from J, leaving 5 bases between. The CDR3 protein is CASSPGYEQYF. Here the CDR3 DNA reads TGTGCCAGCAGCCCCGGCTACGAGCAGTACTTC. The entire variable domain, with the rest obtained from reference TRBV7-6 and TRBJ2-7, is as follows: GAGVSQSPRYKVTKRGQDVALRCDPISGHVSLYWYRQALGQGPEFLTYFNYEAQQDKSGLPNDRFSAERPEGSISTLTIQRTEQRDSAMYRCASSPGYEQYFGPGTRLTVT.

At least ten counts were recorded for this clonotype. The rearrangement joins TRBV7-3 to TRBJ2-3; maybe TRBD2 (5 bases). The CDR3 extends over 14 amino acids. Deletions cut 2 bases from V and 2 bases from J, with 8 bases between. Germline V gene lookup returns CDR1 SGHTA and CDR2 FQGTGA. For the CDR3, the DNA is TGTGCCAGCAGCTTATCGGGGAACACAGATACGCAGTATTTT. Its translation is CASSLSGNTDTQYF.

This clonotype was recorded at least ten times. V usage is TRBV7-8 and J usage is TRBJ1-5, with D perhaps TRBD1 (5 bases). V was trimmed by 5 bases and J by 2 bases, leaving 19 bases between them. CDR1 and CDR2 (germline): SGHVS, FQNEAQ. This CDR3 region has 17 residues. The CDR3 nucleotides read TGTGCCAGCAGCGCCAGTCCCCAGGGTGGGCGCAATCAGCCCCAGCATTTT. Its protein is CASSASPQGGRNQPQHF.

This clonotype was seen ten or more times. The chain combines TRBV5-1 with TRBJ1-4; 10 nucleotides align to TRBD1. The trim removed 3 bases at V and 8 bases at J, leaving 4 bases unmatched. The CDR3 has 14 amino acids. CDR1 and CDR2 (germline): SGHRS, YFSETQ. CDR3 sequence reads: CASSSGTGVEKLFF. The CDR3 DNA sequence: TGCGCCAGCAGCTCCGGGACAGGGGTGGAAAAACTGTTTTTT.

This clonotype was counted ten times or more. The CDR3 is CASSLGLEVLTTGELFF. In nucleotides, the CDR3 is TGTGCCAGCAGCTTAGGACTTGAGGTTCTTACCACCGGGGAGCTGTTTTTT. The chain carries TRBV7-9 and TRBJ2-2; D not certain. The CDR3 is 17 residues long. With 1 base removed from V and 4 bases from J, the gap between germline ends came to 16 bases. CDR1 is SEHNR, CDR2 FQNEAQ, per germline (reference sequence).

This clonotype was detected many times. The chain uses TRBV7-9 and TRBJ2-1; D is ambiguous. CDR3 length: 15 residues. V was shortened by 2 bases and J by 2 bases, with 10 bases between the two germline ends. The germline V gene encodes CDR1 SEHNR and CDR2 FQNEAQ (reference sequence). The CDR3 region has the DNA TGTGCCAGCAGCTTAACCAGGACCGCCTACAATGAGCAGTTCTTC. Protein: CASSLTRTAYNEQFF.

This clonotype showed up many times. The genes are TRBV7-2 and TRBJ2-2, with TRBD2 matching 7 bases. V lost 4 bases to trimming and J lost 0 bases; unmatched junction nucleotides: 5. The CDR3 sequence is 16 residues long. Looked up from germline, CDR1 is SGHTA and CDR2 is FQGNSA. CDR3 region: CASSSPSGSNTGELFF. CDR3 DNA: TGTGCCAGCAGCTCACCTAGCGGCTCGAACACCGGGGAGCTGTTTTTT.

This clonotype was observed at least ten times. The chain is built from TRBV7-2 and TRBJ1-6, with D possibly being TRBD1 (6 bases). Trimming left V 2 bases short and J 9 bases short, with 14 bases between. CDR1 and CDR2 from the germline V gene are SGHTA and FQGNSA. CDR3 size: 15 residues. The CDR3, as DNA: TGTGCCAGCAGCTTATTTGGGGGCAACAGTTCACCCCTCCACTTT. Its translation is CASSLFGGNSSPLHF.

This clonotype was recorded many times. The rearrangement links TRBV12-3 or TRBV12-4 to TRBJ1-6; TRBD1 aligns across 7 bases. This CDR3 spans 15 amino acids. V gave up 6 bases and J gave up 1 base; unmatched junction bases: 3. The DNA of the CDR3 is TGTGCCAGCAGATGGGACAGTTCCTATAATTCACCCCTCCACTTT. Amino acid sequence: CASRWDSSYNSPLHF.